One and the same sample provided the 28 T cell receptor beta chains below, sequenced in a study of response to subunit inactivated influenza vaccine. TCRdb reprocessed the RT-PCR reads with MiXCR, giving one entry per CDR3 protein. The data show under 750,000 distinct CDR3 sequences, 12% seen once. The material sequenced was PBMCs from blood, taken on the day of vaccination. Every receptor here comes from a man aged 50 or older who received an inactivated influenza vaccine.

This clonotype was recorded many times. The rearrangement uses TRBV20-1 and TRBJ1-4, with TRBD1 matching 9 bases. With 6 bases clipped from V and 8 bases from J, the junction kept 13 bases outside the gene matches. The germline V gene has CDR1 DFQATT and CDR2 SNEGSKA (reference sequence). The length of the CDR3 is 15 residues. This CDR3 is CSAPKPGQGREKLFF. DNA for the CDR3: TGCAGTGCCCCGAAACCGGGACAGGGTCGCGAAAAACTGTTTTTT.

This clonotype was counted only a few times. The gene calls are TRBV4-3 and TRBJ1-2, with D tentatively TRBD1 (5 bases). Germline-derived CDR1 and CDR2 are LGHNA and YSLEER. This CDR3 has 12 residues. V gave up 4 bases and J gave up 7 bases, with 10 bases separating them. The CDR3 is CASSRGRFGYTF. Here the CDR3 DNA reads TGCGCCAGCAGCCGGGGCCGTTTTGGCTACACCTTC.

This clonotype was seen a few times. The CDR3 protein is CASSLGQVQGSNEQFF. The CDR3 region has the DNA TGCGCCAGCAGCTTGGGCCAAGTACAGGGGAGCAATGAGCAGTTCTTC. V gene TRBV5-1 combines with J gene TRBJ2-1; the match to TRBD1 covers 7 bases. Trimming cost V 0 bases and J 6 bases; bases outside gene matches: 9. The CDR3 runs to 16 residues. From germline, CDR1 is SGHRS and CDR2 YFSETQ.

The chain couples TRBV20-1 to TRBJ2-7, with 9 bases identical to TRBD2. Germline-derived CDR1 and CDR2 are DFQATT and SNEGSKA (reference sequence). V was pared by 2 bases and J by 2 bases, with 10 bases of the junction left unmatched. The CDR3 has 16 residues. The CDR3 loop reads CSARNPLAGGPYEQYF. In nucleotides, the CDR3 is TGCAGTGCTAGAAATCCACTGGCGGGGGGGCCCTACGAGCAGTACTTC.

This clonotype was recorded at least ten times. The rearrangement uses TRBV3-1 and TRBJ1-4; TRBD1 agrees at 9 bases. The CDR3 is 15 residues long. The V gene end was trimmed by 4 bases and the J gene end by 8 bases; junction bases not matched to a gene: 8. Germline lookup yields CDR1 LGHDT and CDR2 YNNKEL (reference sequence). The CDR3 DNA reads as TGTGCCAGCAGCCTTGGACAGGGGAACGGCGAAAAACTGTTTTTT. Translated: CASSLGQGNGEKLFF.

This rearrangement joins TRBV3-1 to TRBJ1-1; the D gene is possibly TRBD1 (6 bases). Germline CDR1 reads LGHDT; CDR2 reads YNNKEL (reference sequence). This CDR3 region has 12 residues. V was clipped by 4 bases and J by 10 bases, with 13 bases between them. The CDR3 DNA reads TGTGCCAGCAGCCCCGACCAGGGGCGAGCTTTCTTT. Protein: CASSPDQGRAFF.

This clonotype was observed many times. This rearrangement joins TRBV12-3 or TRBV12-4 to TRBJ1-1; no definite D call. This CDR3 comprises 14 residues. Trimming removed 5 bases from V and 1 base from J, with 11 bases in between. The CDR3 loop reads CASSPDWENTEAFF. In nucleotides, the CDR3 is TGTGCCAGCAGTCCAGATTGGGAGAACACTGAAGCTTTCTTT.

The V and J genes are TRBV5-5 and TRBJ1-2; perhaps TRBD1 as D (5 bases). CDR1 and CDR2 (germline): SGHKS, YYEKEE (reference sequence). The CDR3 is 14 amino acids. Trimming stripped 1 base from V and 7 bases from J, with 14 bases between. The CDR3 sequence: CASSLSDTIIGYTF. The CDR3 bases are TGTGCCAGCAGCTTGTCGGACACCATTATTGGCTACACCTTC.

This clonotype was counted ten times or more. A read error may account for a junction end that differs from germline. This sequence joins TRBV5-1 and TRBJ2-3; 7 bases align to TRBD1. The CDR3 runs 13 residues. CDR1 and CDR2 from the germline V gene are SGHRS and YFSETQ. The CDR3 DNA reads as TGTGCCAGCAGCTTAGGGGGCCTAGATACGCAGTATTTT. Its protein is CASSLGGLDTQYF.

The rearrangement joins TRBV20-1 to TRBJ2-7; D assignment may be TRBD1 or TRBD2 (5 bases each). The CDR3 length is 11 residues. Trimming shortened V by 6 bases and J by 6 bases, and 12 bases separated the two germline ends. The germline V gene has CDR1 DFQATT and CDR2 SNEGSKA (reference sequence). The CDR3 spells CSADVGTEQYF. As DNA, the CDR3 is TGCAGTGCCGATGTGGGGACCGAGCAGTACTTC.

This clonotype was observed a handful of times. The chain couples TRBV12-3 or TRBV12-4 to TRBJ2-1; 10 bases line up with TRBD2. V lost 6 bases to trimming and J lost 7 bases; unmatched junction nucleotides: 9. The CDR3 loop spans 15 amino acids. The CDR3 nucleotides read TGTGCCAGCAGACTATCTAGCGGGAGTCATAATGAGCAGTTCTTC. Its translation: CASRLSSGSHNEQFF.

This clonotype was detected ten times or more. J is TRBJ2-1 and V is TRBV29-1; no clear D. The CDR3 loop spans 14 amino acids. Germline loops: CDR1 SQVTM, CDR2 ANQGSEA. V was clipped by 6 bases and J by 3 bases, with 15 bases between them. CDR3: CSVRPGASYNEQFF. The CDR3 coding sequence is TGCAGCGTCCGGCCGGGCGCCAGCTACAATGAGCAGTTCTTC.

This chain connects TRBV29-1 to TRBJ1-5; maybe TRBD1 (6 bases). The CDR3 totals 13 residues. With 5 bases removed from V and 3 bases from J, the gap between germline ends came to 11 bases. CDR1 and CDR2 (germline): SQVTM, ANQGSEA. CDR3 DNA: TGCAGCGTTCAGGACAGCGTCAATCAGCCCCAGCATTTT. This encodes CSVQDSVNQPQHF.

The chain uses TRBV6-2 or TRBV6-3 and TRBJ2-1, with D tentatively TRBD2 (6 bases). Trimming stripped 2 bases from V and 5 bases from J, with 13 bases between. The CDR3 loop spans 15 amino acids. Germline V gene sequence: CDR1 MNHEY, CDR2 SVGEGT. Here the CDR3 reads CASSYRLESDNEQFF. CDR3 DNA: TGTGCCAGCAGTTACCGACTAGAATCGGACAATGAGCAGTTCTTC.

This clonotype was seen ten or more times. This chain joins TRBV24-1 and TRBJ2-3; 7 bases are shared with TRBD2. V dropped 4 bases and J dropped 10; count of bases not matched to a gene: 4. The CDR3 length is 12 residues. Germline V gives CDR1 KGHDR, CDR2 SFDVKD. For the CDR3, the DNA is TGTGCCACCAGTGAATTAGCGGGCGCGCAGTATTTT. Protein sequence: CATSELAGAQYF.

The chain combines TRBV7-9 with TRBJ2-1; 15 bases map to TRBD2. This CDR3 has 17 residues. The V and J ends lost 1 base and 8 bases, in that order; junction bases with no gene match: 6. Germline CDR1 and CDR2: SEHNR and FQNEAQ (reference sequence). The CDR3 nucleotides are TGTGCCAGCAGCTTAGACCCGGGACTAGCGGGAGGATATGAGCAGTTCTTC. It specifies CASSLDPGLAGGYEQFF.

The V gene is TRBV29-1, the J gene TRBJ1-5; weak D call: TRBD1 (6 bases). The CDR3 spans 14 residues. The V gene lost 6 bases and the J gene lost 4 bases, with 16 bases spanning the gap. The germline CDR1 and CDR2 sequences are SQVTM and ANQGSEA. CDR3 bases: TGCAGCGTCACCACAGGGTCTGGGAATCAGCCCCAGCATTTT. It yields the protein CSVTTGSGNQPQHF.

The table lists this clonotype with many counts. The chain links TRBV12-3 or TRBV12-4 to TRBJ2-5, with TRBD2 matching over 8 bases. Losses at the gene ends were 3 bases for V and 1 base for J; bases not matched to a gene: 1. The CDR3 consists of 14 residues. As DNA, the CDR3 is TGTGCCAGCAGTTTCACTAGCGGCCAAGAGACCCAGTACTTC. This translates into CASSFTSGQETQYF.

Ten or more counts support this clonotype. The chain has TRBV7-2 and TRBJ1-6; unclear D gene. CDR3 length: 16 amino acids. V lost 3 bases and J 5 bases, leaving 14 bases between the germline ends. CDR1 and CDR2 (germline): SGHTA, FQGNSA. The CDR3 loop is CASSFGNPTNNSPLHF. CDR3 sequence (DNA): TGTGCCAGCAGCTTCGGTAACCCGACGAATAATTCACCCCTCCACTTT.

This chain connects TRBV11-2 to TRBJ2-2; TRBD1 is a possible D gene (5 bases). Germline CDR1 reads SGHAT; CDR2 reads FQNNGV. The V gene lost 5 bases and the J gene lost 6 bases, with 13 bases spanning the gap. This CDR3 contains 14 residues. This CDR3 reads CASSPTLGAGELFF. CDR3 coding DNA: TGTGCCAGCAGCCCGACCCTAGGGGCCGGGGAGCTGTTTTTT.

Many counts were recorded for this clonotype. The V gene is TRBV5-1, the J gene TRBJ2-3; D is tentatively TRBD1 or TRBD2 (6 bases each). Trimming removed 4 bases at V and 0 bases at J, with 18 bases between. This CDR3 spans 17 amino acids. Germline assignment: CDR1 SGHRS and CDR2 YFSETQ. The CDR3 sequence is CASSPAGQPSSTDTQYF. CDR3 nucleotide sequence: TGCGCCAGCAGCCCGGCGGGACAACCCTCTAGCACAGATACGCAGTATTTT.

J is TRBJ2-1 and V is TRBV12-3 or TRBV12-4; 8 bases agree with TRBD2. This CDR3 contains 13 residues. V gave up 5 bases and J gave up 10 bases; unmatched junction bases: 7. The CDR3 bases are TGTGCCAGCAGTGGGAGCACTAGCGGAGAGCAGTTCTTC. Protein sequence: CASSGSTSGEQFF.

There are a few counts of this clonotype. J is TRBJ2-5 and V is TRBV29-1, with 10 bases lining up with TRBD2. Germline CDR1 is SQVTM and CDR2 is ANQGSEA. V was pared by 0 bases and J by 4 bases, with 5 bases of the junction left unmatched. The CDR3 has 15 residues. The CDR3 coding sequence is TGCAGCGTTGAAGATCCACTAGCGGGAAGAGAGACCCAGTACTTC. As protein: CSVEDPLAGRETQYF.

This clonotype occurred a few times. V usage is TRBV18 and J usage is TRBJ2-3; 8 bases match TRBD1. The CDR3 contains 15 residues. V lost 4 bases, J lost 2 bases, and 5 bases stayed unmatched. Germline V gene data show CDR1 as KGHSH and CDR2 as LQKENI. CDR3 DNA sequence: TGTGCCAGCTCACGCAGGGGGCACGACACAGATACGCAGTATTTT. It translates to CASSRRGHDTDTQYF.

Ten or more counts support this clonotype. V gene TRBV14 combines with J gene TRBJ2-1; no definite D call. The germline CDR1 and CDR2 sequences are SGHDN and FVKESK. V was shortened by 1 base and J by 8 bases, with 21 bases between the two germline ends. The CDR3 runs 17 residues. CDR3 protein: CASSQVRGGWIGDEQFF. The CDR3 DNA follows: TGTGCCAGCAGCCAAGTAAGAGGTGGTTGGATAGGCGATGAGCAGTTCTTC.

The chain couples TRBV14 to TRBJ1-1; D not certain. CDR3 length: 13 residues. Trimming left V 0 bases short and J 4 bases short, with 6 bases between. The germline gives CDR1 SGHDN, CDR2 FVKESK. CDR3 in amino acids: CASSQDMGTEAFF. As DNA, the CDR3 is TGTGCCAGCAGCCAAGATATGGGCACTGAAGCTTTCTTT.

There are many counts of this clonotype. This sequence joins TRBV7-6 and TRBJ1-3; D gene uncertain. The V end was cut by 1 base, the J end by 2 bases, with 6 bases between. CDR3 size: 14 residues. Germline V lookup: CDR1 SGHVS, CDR2 FNYEAQ. CDR3 residues: CASSLDPAGNTIYF. The CDR3 DNA sequence: TGTGCCAGCAGCTTAGATCCGGCTGGAAACACCATATATTTT. The variable domain in full, completed from reference TRBV7-6 and TRBJ1-3, reads GAGVSQSPRYKVTKRGQDVALRCDPISGHVSLYWYRQALGQGPEFLTYFNYEAQQDKSGLPNDRFSAERPEGSISTLTIQRTEQRDSAMYRCASSLDPAGNTIYFGEGSWLTVV.

This clonotype was picked up many times. The CDR3 reads CASRPWTENTEAFF. The CDR3 nucleotides read TGTGCCAGCAGACCATGGACGGAGAACACTGAAGCTTTCTTT. The V and J genes are TRBV6-2 or TRBV6-3 and TRBJ1-1, with D hard to call. V shed 6 bases and J shed 1 base, with 12 bases lying between them. CDR3 length: 14 amino acids. In germline, CDR1 is MNHEY, CDR2 SVGEGT.